This T cell receptor beta chain was found in a study of OX40 agonist ivuxolimab in advanced cancers. This clone was seen only once. The CDR3 contains 14 residues. Trimming left V 1 base short and J 7 bases short, with 14 bases between. From germline, CDR1 is SGHVS and CDR2 FQNEAQ. Method: immunoSEQ multiplex PCR; TCRdb's copy keeps in-frame clones and lacks some. Of roughly 140,000 clones in the sample, 94% were seen once. The sequence was obtained from an adult with an advanced solid tumor such as melanoma, head and neck, liver or kidney cancer. The chain uses TRBV7-8 and TRBJ2-7, with a possible D match to TRBD2 (6 bases). The sample here was CD4+ or CD8+ T cells sorted from blood, taken in a trial of the OX40 agonist ivuxolimab. CDR3 sequence (DNA): TGTGCCAGCAGCTTAGTGGGGGGAACCAGGGAGCAGTACTTC. It specifies CASSLVGGTREQYF.